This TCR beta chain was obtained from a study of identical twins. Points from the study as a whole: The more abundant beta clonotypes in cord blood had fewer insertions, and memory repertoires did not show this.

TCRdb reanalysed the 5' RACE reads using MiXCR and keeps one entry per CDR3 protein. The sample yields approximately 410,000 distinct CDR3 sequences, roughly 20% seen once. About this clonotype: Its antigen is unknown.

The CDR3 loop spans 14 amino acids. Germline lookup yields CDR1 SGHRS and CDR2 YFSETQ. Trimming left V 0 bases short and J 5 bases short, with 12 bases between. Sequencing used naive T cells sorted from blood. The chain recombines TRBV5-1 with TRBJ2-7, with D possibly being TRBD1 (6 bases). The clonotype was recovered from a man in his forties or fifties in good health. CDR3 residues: CASSLDRDGDEQYF. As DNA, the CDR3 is TGCGCCAGCAGCTTGGACAGGGATGGTGACGAGCAGTACTTC. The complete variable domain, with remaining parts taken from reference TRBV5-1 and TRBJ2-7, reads KAGVTQTPRYLIKTRGQQVTLSCSPISGHRSVSWYQQTPGQGLQFLFEYFSETQRNKGNFPGRFSGRQFSNSRSEMNVSTLELGDSALYLCASSLDRDGDEQYFGPGTRLTVT.